The rows below give T cell receptor beta chains drawn from one sample of a study of OX40 agonist ivuxolimab in advanced cancers. Clones were read by immunoSEQ multiplex PCR, and TCRdb kept only the in-frame ones, dropping some. The top ten clones hold around 0.5% of a sample with around 74,000 clones, 92% of them seen once. Sequencing was performed on CD4+ or CD8+ T cells sorted from blood, taken in a trial of the OX40 agonist ivuxolimab. The receptors originated from an adult with an advanced solid tumor such as melanoma, head and neck, liver or kidney cancer. Both conserved end residues are part of each CDR3. D genes are given only for firm matches. Where a row states a size, it is once, few, many or the class of an expanded clone; other rows omit it.

j_gene,abundance,len,v_gene,d_gene,CDR3nt,CDR3aa
TRBJ2-3,-,13,TRBV4-3,-,TGCGCCAGCAGCCAGGCCCGGCGGGATACGCAGTATTTT,CASSQARRDTQYF
TRBJ2-3,-,16,TRBV6-4,-,TGTGCCAGCAGTGACTCGAGAGCGGACGGCACAGATACGCAGTATTTT,CASSDSRADGTDTQYF
TRBJ2-1,-,15,TRBV7-3,TRBD2,TGTGCCAGCAGCTCACTAGCGGGAGGGCCTAGCGGGCAGTTCTTC,CASSSLAGGPSGQFF
TRBJ2-7,-,15,TRBV5-1,TRBD1,TGCGCCAGCAGCTTGGATTCCAGGGGGCTCTACGAGCAGTACTTC,CASSLDSRGLYEQYF
TRBJ1-2,-,16,TRBV19,TRBD1,TGTGCCAGTACCAGGGACAGGGGAGGTACGGGCTATGGCTACACCTTC,CASTRDRGGTGYGYTF
TRBJ2-1,-,12,TRBV7-3,TRBD1,TGTGCCAGCAGCTGGACAGGGGGTGAGCAGTTCTTC,CASSWTGGEQFF
TRBJ2-3,few,15,TRBV19,TRBD2,TGTGCCAGTAGCCTCGGGGGGAGCGGGACAGATACGCAGTATTTT,CASSLGGSGTDTQYF
TRBJ2-7,-,14,TRBV11-3,TRBD1,TGTGCCAGCAGATCCGGGACAGGGGGCCTCGTGCAGTACTTC,CASRSGTGGLVQYF
TRBJ2-1,once,17,TRBV13,TRBD2,TGTGCCAGCAGCTTTGCCGGGACTAGCGGCTCCTACAATGAGCAGTTCTTC,CASSFAGTSGSYNEQFF
TRBJ2-1,once,10,TRBV30,-,TGTGCCTGGAGTCGGGACATACAGTTCTTC,CAWSRDIQFF
TRBJ2-7,-,17,TRBV18,TRBD1,TGTGCCAGCTCACCCCCGGACAGGGGGCACCTCTCCTACGAGCAGTACTTC,CASSPPDRGHLSYEQYF
TRBJ1-5,-,13,TRBV6-4,TRBD1,TGTGCCAGCAGTCTTGACAGGGACCAGCCCCAGCATTTT,CASSLDRDQPQHF
TRBJ2-3,-,15,TRBV12-2,-,TGCGCTATTAATAGCGGGAGGGTCGGTGGAGATACGCAGTATTTT,CAINSGRVGGDTQYF
TRBJ2-3,-,16,TRBV27,-,TGTGCCAGCAGCGATTATGGGAGGTCGGGCACAGATACGCAGTATTTT,CASSDYGRSGTDTQYF
TRBJ2-7,-,15,TRBV4-2,TRBD1,TGTGCCAGCAGCCAGGAGGGACAGGGGGGCTACGAGCAGTACTTC,CASSQEGQGGYEQYF
TRBJ2-7,-,15,TRBV5-4,TRBD2,TGTGCCAGCAGCCCAGATAGCGGGGGGTACTACGAGCAGTACTTC,CASSPDSGGYYEQYF
TRBJ2-7,-,15,TRBV7-2,-,TGTGCCAGCAACCGACCCCAACAGGGCGACTACGAGCAGTACTTC,CASNRPQQGDYEQYF
TRBJ1-1,-,15,TRBV9,TRBD1,TGTGCCAGCAGCGCCGGGACAGGGGAATCCACTGAAGCTTTCTTT,CASSAGTGESTEAFF
TRBJ2-3,-,16,TRBV19,TRBD1,TGTGCCAGTAGTCCCGGACAGGTTTTAGCCACAGATACGCAGTATTTT,CASSPGQVLATDTQYF
TRBJ1-1,-,14,TRBV11-3,-,TGTGCCAGCAGCCCGGGGAAAATGAACACTGAAGCTTTCTTT,CASSPGKMNTEAFF
TRBJ2-6,-,16,TRBV7-3,-,TGTGCCAGCAGCCCCCAGGGGGGGTCTGGGGCCAACGTCCTGACTTTC,CASSPQGGSGANVLTF
TRBJ2-3,-,15,TRBV11-3,TRBD1,TGTGCCAGCAGCCATAGGACAGGGCAAGCAGATACGCAGTATTTT,CASSHRTGQADTQYF
TRBJ2-3,-,14,TRBV18,-,TGTGCCAGCTCACCAGATTCTATCCAGGGGACGCAGTATTTT,CASSPDSIQGTQYF
TRBJ2-6,-,15,TRBV15,-,TGTGCCACCAGCAGAGATCTCTTGGGGGCCAACGTCCTGACTTTC,CATSRDLLGANVLTF
TRBJ2-4,-,14,TRBV30,-,TGTGCCTGGACCCGAAGAAGACGAGAGAACATTCAGTACTTC,CAWTRRRRENIQYF
TRBJ2-7,-,14,TRBV7-9,-,TGTGCCAGCAGCCCCCGAGCAAGCTCCTACGAGCAGTACTTC,CASSPRASSYEQYF
TRBJ1-1,-,13,TRBV27,TRBD1,TGTGCCAGCAGTTTCAACAGGGGTGAGGAAGCTTTCTTT,CASSFNRGEEAFF
TRBJ1-3,-,14,TRBV18,-,TGTGCCAGCTCCCTCGCGAGAGGTGGAAACACCATATATTTT,CASSLARGGNTIYF
TRBJ1-1,-,15,TRBV13,TRBD1,TGTGCCAGCAGCCTGACAGGGGGTAGGAACACTGAAGCTTTCTTT,CASSLTGGRNTEAFF
TRBJ1-5,-,16,TRBV7-9,TRBD1,TGTGCCAGCAGCCAAGGGGACAGGGATGGCAATCAGCCCCAGCATTTT,CASSQGDRDGNQPQHF
TRBJ2-3,-,12,TRBV6-6,-,TGTGCCAGCAGTTGGGCCGCAGATACGCAGTATTTT,CASSWAADTQYF
TRBJ2-1,-,14,TRBV11-3,-,TGTGCCAGCAGCCCAATTGGGGTCTACAATGAGCAGTTCTTC,CASSPIGVYNEQFF
TRBJ1-1,-,14,TRBV6-5,-,TGTGCCAGCATCCCGGGATTTTTGAACACTGAAGCTTTCTTT,CASIPGFLNTEAFF
TRBJ2-3,-,13,TRBV13,-,TGTGCCAGCTTGGGACTTCTCACAGATACGCAGTATTTT,CASLGLLTDTQYF
TRBJ2-3,-,16,TRBV9,-,TGTGCCAGCAGCGTAGGGCTCCAAAGTCTGACAGATACGCAGTATTTT,CASSVGLQSLTDTQYF
TRBJ1-2,-,12,TRBV5-4,-,TGTGCCAGCAGCTTGCGAAACTATGGCTACACCTTC,CASSLRNYGYTF
TRBJ2-7,-,17,TRBV7-9,TRBD1,TGTGCCAGCAGCCCAGAAATTTGGGACAGGGGGTCCTACGAGCAGTACTTC,CASSPEIWDRGSYEQYF
TRBJ2-2,-,12,TRBV6-5,-,TGTGCCAGCAGCCGTAGTGCCGGGGAGCTGTTTTTT,CASSRSAGELFF
TRBJ1-1,-,14,TRBV4-2,-,TGTGCCAGCAGCCAAGACGAAGGGACCAATGAAGCTTTCTTT,CASSQDEGTNEAFF
TRBJ2-5,-,14,TRBV5-1,TRBD1,TGCGCCAGCAGCTCCGGACAGGGTAGAGAGACCCAGTACTTC,CASSSGQGRETQYF
TRBJ2-2,-,18,TRBV5-1,-,TGCGCCAGCAGCATATGGACCCTGGCCAACGAACGGTCCGGGGAGCTGTTTTTT,CASSIWTLANERSGELFF
TRBJ1-1,-,17,TRBV18,TRBD1,TGTGCCAGCTCCCCCCGCACAGGGGGCGAATTTGACACTGAAGCTTTCTTT,CASSPRTGGEFDTEAFF
TRBJ1-2,-,14,TRBV28,-,TGTGCCAGCAGTTTGGCGGATCTTCTTTATGGCTACACCTTC,CASSLADLLYGYTF
TRBJ1-2,-,15,TRBV19,-,TGTGCCAGTAGACCGGACTGGACCTATACCTTTGGCTACACCTTC,CASRPDWTYTFGYTF
TRBJ1-3,-,15,TRBV6-1,-,TGTGCCAGCAGCCAACAGGGACACTCTGGAAACACCATATATTTT,CASSQQGHSGNTIYF
TRBJ2-3,-,18,TRBV7-9,TRBD2,TGTGCCAGCAGCTCCCTGGGGCTAGCGGGAGGGCCTGCCGATACGCAGTATTTT,CASSSLGLAGGPADTQYF
TRBJ2-4,-,14,TRBV12-5,-,TGTGCTAGTGGGCAACAGCTAGCCAAAAACATTCAGTACTTC,CASGQQLAKNIQYF